Below, 16 T cell receptor beta chains from the same sample are listed, as sequenced in a study of monozygotic twins with inflammatory bowel disease (dated by TCRdb to 2018 to 2020). The library was produced with 5' RACE. The listed sequencing device is Illumina HiSeq 2500. Once TCRdb had reprocessed the reads, it stored one entry per CDR3 protein sequence and supplied no DNA. The record for this sample contains some 300,000 distinct CDR3 sequences. The top ten clones comprise less than 6.5% of the sample. The sequenced sample consisted of blood. These receptors all come from a human donor with ulcerative colitis or Crohn's disease, or a healthy co-twin of an affected twin (not recorded which).

The chain links TRBV20-1 to TRBJ2-5. Germline lookup yields CDR1 DFQATT and CDR2 SNEGSKA (reference sequence). The CDR3 length is 12 residues. The CDR3 spells CSANYLQETQYF.

This sequence joins TRBV3-1 and TRBJ2-1; the D call from TCRdb, TRBD2, cannot be confirmed without DNA. Per germline, CDR1 LGHDT and CDR2 YNNKEL (reference sequence). The length of the CDR3 is 15 residues. The CDR3 sequence: CASSPSSLGWDEQFF.

The rearrangement links TRBV19 to TRBJ2-4; the D call of TRBD1 rests on TCRdb alone, since no DNA is present to check it. The CDR3 spans 14 residues. CDR1 and CDR2 from the germline V gene are LNHDA and SQIVND (reference sequence). CDR3 protein: CATTQGVAKNIQYF.

This rearrangement joins TRBV19 to TRBJ1-1; the D call of TRBD1 rests on TCRdb alone, since no DNA is present to check it. There are 15 residues in the CDR3. Per the germline V gene, CDR1 is LNHDA and CDR2 is SQIVND (reference sequence). CDR3 in amino acids: CASSIRGGRGTEAFF.

The chain uses TRBV28 and TRBJ1-4; TCRdb selects TRBD1, and the lack of DNA leaves this call unchecked. The CDR3 runs 16 residues. Germline-derived CDR1 and CDR2 are MDHEN and SYDVKM. The CDR3 loop reads CASSGRQGGELEKLFF.

CDR3 amino acids: CASSLETASYEQYF. The genes are TRBV7-6 and TRBJ2-7. The germline V gene encodes CDR1 SGHVS and CDR2 FNYEAQ. The CDR3 consists of 14 residues. Supplemented by reference TRBV7-6 and TRBJ2-7, the full variable domain reads GAGVSQSPRYKVTKRGQDVALRCDPISGHVSLYWYRQALGQGPEFLTYFNYEAQQDKSGLPNDRFSAERPEGSISTLTIQRTEQRDSAMYRCASSLETASYEQYFGPGTRLTVT.

The chain carries TRBV6-2 or TRBV6-3 and TRBJ2-1; TCRdb gives TRBD1 as the D gene, but with no DNA this cannot be confirmed. The CDR3 loop spans 11 amino acids. Germline loops: CDR1 MNHEY, CDR2 SVGEGT. The CDR3 loop is CASSYMGHQFF.

The chain joins TRBV27 to TRBJ2-4; the TRBD1 assignment by TCRdb is unverifiable without DNA. The CDR3 spans 13 residues. Germline V gene lookup returns CDR1 MNHEY and CDR2 SMNVEV (reference sequence). This CDR3 reads CASRNRGTFIQYF.

This chain uses TRBV7-3 with TRBJ2-7; TCRdb selects TRBD1, and the lack of DNA leaves this call unchecked. CDR3 length equals 15 residues. Looked up from germline, CDR1 is SGHTA and CDR2 is FQGTGA. CDR3 in amino acids: CASSFNGGGRYEQYF.

The V and J genes are TRBV29-1 and TRBJ2-3. This CDR3 is built from 12 residues. CDR1 and CDR2 (germline): SQVTM, ANQGSEA. The CDR3 is CSVWVSTDTQYF.

The chain couples TRBV20-1 to TRBJ2-2; TCRdb names TRBD1, which stays unverified in the absence of DNA. Germline assignment: CDR1 DFQATT and CDR2 SNEGSKA (reference sequence). This CDR3 contains 14 residues. The CDR3 here is CSASGALVAGELFF.

The V call is TRBV7-3, the J call TRBJ2-1; TCRdb gives TRBD1 as the D gene, but with no DNA this cannot be confirmed. CDR1 is SGHTA, CDR2 FQGTGA, per germline. The CDR3 is made up of 13 amino acids. CDR3 protein: CASTGGTHNEQFF.

The chain joins TRBV29-1 to TRBJ2-7; TCRdb outputs TRBD1, but without DNA this stays unchecked. Germline V gene data show CDR1 as SQVTM and CDR2 as ANQGSEA. The CDR3 loop spans 12 amino acids. The CDR3: CSVGATRYEQYF.

The CDR3 is CSALERGTYEQYF. The chain joins TRBV20-1 to TRBJ2-7; TCRdb's D call of TRBD2 is untestable without DNA. CDR3 length equals 13 residues. Germline assignment: CDR1 DFQATT and CDR2 SNEGSKA (reference sequence).

The chain recombines TRBV12-3 or TRBV12-4 with TRBJ1-1. The CDR3 sequence is 14 residues long. CDR3 in amino acids: CASSEIRLSYEAFF.

The chain combines TRBV20-1 with TRBJ2-2; the TCRdb call, TRBD1, lacks DNA for checking. The length of the CDR3 is 13 residues. Germline V gene sequence: CDR1 DFQATT, CDR2 SNEGSKA (reference sequence). This CDR3 reads CSARTGVTGELFF.